The 4 T cell receptor beta chains in this list originate from one sample, sequenced in a study of blood T cell repertoires in COVID-19. The assay was immunoSEQ multiplex PCR, and TCRdb's table has in-frame clones only and misses some. Among about 400,000 clones, around 86% were seen once, and the ten largest hold around 1.4%. The sequencing sample was made of peripheral blood. The receptors here all came from a woman aged 25 to 39 with active or convalescent COVID-19.

The V call is TRBV2, the J call TRBJ2-5; D may be TRBD2 (6 bases). Germline CDR1 SNHLY, CDR2 FYNNEI. The CDR3 covers 15 residues. Trimming stripped 0 bases from V and 5 bases from J, with 13 bases between. The CDR3 is CASSEASTSSETQYF. CDR3 DNA: TGTGCCAGCAGTGAAGCGAGCACTAGCAGTGAGACCCAGTACTTC. The full variable domain, rest sourced from reference TRBV2 and TRBJ2-5, is EPEVTQTPSHQVTQMGQEVILRCVPISNHLYFYWYRQILGQKVEFLVSFYNNEISEKSEIFDDQFSVERPDGSNFTLKIRSTKLEDSAMYFCASSEASTSSETQYFGPGTRLLVL.

In its sample, this clone was seen once. The chain links TRBV6-1 to TRBJ1-4; no reliable D call. CDR3 length: 13 residues. The germline gives CDR1 MNHNS, CDR2 SASEGT. V was shortened by 8 bases and J by 5 bases, with 12 bases between the two germline ends. This CDR3 reads CASREGYNEKLFF. The DNA of the CDR3 is TGTGCCAGCCGGGAGGGATACAATGAAAAACTGTTTTTT.

V is TRBV7-7 and J is TRBJ2-3, with 9 nucleotides matching TRBD2. The V and J ends lost 5 bases and 1 base, in that order; junction bases with no gene match: 4. CDR1 is SSHAT and CDR2 is FNYEAQ in the germline V gene (reference sequence). The CDR3 has 15 amino acids. CDR3 region: CASSPRTSGTDTQYF. DNA of the CDR3: TGTGCCAGCAGCCCCCGGACTAGCGGCACAGATACGCAGTATTTT.

This chain links TRBV29-1 with TRBJ2-7; TRBD1 is a possible D gene (5 bases). Germline V CDR1 and CDR2: SQVTM, ANQGSEA. The CDR3 has 13 amino acids. With 4 bases removed from V and 6 bases from J, the gap between germline ends came to 16 bases. CDR3 DNA: TGCAGCGTTGTAATCCCAGGGCGTACCGAGCAGTACTTC. This sequence encodes CSVVIPGRTEQYF.